A selection of T cell receptor beta chains follows, all from one sample in a study of blood T cell repertoires in COVID-19. Using immunoSEQ multiplex PCR, the repertoire was profiled, and TCRdb retains in-frame clones only, with some absent. The repertoire holds 95,000 to 100,000 clones, with 91% as singletons. Sequenced material: peripheral blood. These receptors all stem from a man aged 45-65 years with acute or convalescent COVID-19. Both conserved end residues are trimmed from each CDR3.

CDR3: ASSLERLAVGDEQF; V: TRBV7-8; J: TRBJ2-1; length: 14
CDR3: ASSEQASNEKLF; V: TRBV10-2; J: TRBJ1-4; length: 12
CDR3: ASSLDNDSPLH; V: TRBV7-9; J: TRBJ1-6; length: 11
CDR3: ASNHGQGGVQETQY; V: TRBV28; J: TRBJ2-5; length: 14
CDR3: ASSLGTGGFYEQY; V: TRBV27; J: TRBJ2-7; length: 13
CDR3: ASSPDKTSGNTIY; V: TRBV5-5; J: TRBJ1-3; length: 13
CDR3: ASSIVGTNYGYT; V: TRBV19; J: TRBJ1-2; length: 12
CDR3: ASSFDEGVSYNEQF; V: TRBV5-4; J: TRBJ2-1; length: 14
CDR3: ASSMGLKNEKLF; V: TRBV19; J: TRBJ1-4; length: 12
CDR3: ASTDRFDQPQH; V: TRBV6-5; J: TRBJ1-5; length: 11
CDR3: ASSNTGTGRTGGYT; V: TRBV18; J: TRBJ1-2; length: 14
CDR3: ASSSRASGGADEQY; V: TRBV7-2; J: TRBJ2-7; length: 14
CDR3: ASSRDSDYGYT; V: TRBV5-1; J: TRBJ1-2; length: 11
CDR3: ASSQDWAGNQPQH; V: TRBV4-3; J: TRBJ1-5; length: 13
CDR3: ASIKDRGKTEAF; V: TRBV28; J: TRBJ1-1; length: 12
CDR3: ASWASGGPTQGTQY; V: TRBV19; J: TRBJ2-3; length: 14
CDR3: ASSEARGNSPLH; V: TRBV2; J: TRBJ1-6; length: 12
CDR3: ASSQDRSRNTEAF; V: TRBV3-1/TRBV3-2; J: TRBJ1-1; length: 13
CDR3: ASRTAGLYEQY; V: TRBV6-5; J: TRBJ2-7; length: 11
CDR3: ASSNAGQGGTGELF; V: TRBV28; J: TRBJ2-2; length: 14
CDR3: ASSIQGITYNSPLH; V: TRBV19; J: TRBJ1-6; length: 14
CDR3: ASSQGAGYT; V: TRBV12-3/TRBV12-4; J: TRBJ1-2; length: 9
CDR3: ASTPGFSYEQY; V: TRBV19; J: TRBJ2-7; length: 11
CDR3: ASSPRGTLADYGYT; V: TRBV18; J: TRBJ1-2; length: 14
CDR3: ASSPRGSGELF; V: TRBV18; J: TRBJ2-2; length: 11
CDR3: SVGTGQGSDTQY; V: TRBV29-1; J: TRBJ2-3; length: 12
CDR3: ASTIRGGTDTQY; V: TRBV27; J: TRBJ2-3; length: 12
CDR3: ASSLWRGNEQF; V: TRBV27; J: TRBJ2-1; length: 11
CDR3: ASSLSSGGADTQY; V: TRBV27; J: TRBJ2-3; length: 13
CDR3: SAAGQGVEQY; V: TRBV29-1; J: TRBJ2-7; length: 10
CDR3: ASSQDLSGGTEAF; V: TRBV4-2; J: TRBJ1-1; length: 13
CDR3: ASSLGGTSREQF; V: TRBV7-8; J: TRBJ2-1; length: 12
CDR3: ASTELEGDSGPLNYGYT; V: TRBV21-1; J: TRBJ1-2; length: 17
CDR3: ASSLRQGAAF; V: TRBV3-1/TRBV3-2; J: TRBJ1-1; length: 10
CDR3: ASRSTGSAEQY; V: TRBV18; J: TRBJ2-7; length: 11
CDR3: ASSLRQGSQPQH; V: TRBV27; J: TRBJ1-5; length: 12
CDR3: ASSFRVNQPQH; V: TRBV6-5; J: TRBJ1-5; length: 11
CDR3: ASKKSEEEAF; V: TRBV2; J: TRBJ1-1; length: 10
CDR3: ASSKDRGNQPQH; V: TRBV10-2; J: TRBJ1-5; length: 12
CDR3: ASSRGTGERTEAF; V: TRBV21-1; J: TRBJ1-1; length: 13
CDR3: ASSYDSGGGNEQF; V: TRBV4-1; J: TRBJ2-1; length: 13
CDR3: ATSLTGPSTDTQY; V: TRBV15; J: TRBJ2-3; length: 13
CDR3: ASSLRGRVANVLT; V: TRBV28; J: TRBJ2-6; length: 13
CDR3: ASSQGALGNQPQH; V: TRBV18; J: TRBJ1-5; length: 13
CDR3: ATRRGGGTGELF; V: TRBV7-3; J: TRBJ2-2; length: 12
CDR3: ASSGATGSSEKLF; V: TRBV6-1; J: TRBJ1-4; length: 13
CDR3: SVAGTANTGELF; V: TRBV29-1; J: TRBJ2-2; length: 12
CDR3: ASSMGQIYEQY; V: TRBV19; J: TRBJ2-7; length: 11
CDR3: ASSLDREINTEAF; V: TRBV4-1; J: TRBJ1-1; length: 13
CDR3: ASSRATGSEETQY; V: TRBV18; J: TRBJ2-5; length: 13
CDR3: ASSQDVGGEADTQY; V: TRBV4-3; J: TRBJ2-3; length: 14